The 28 T cell receptor beta chains reported below all come from one sample, sequenced in a study of T cell clones after liver transplantation. Measured with immunoSEQ multiplex PCR; TCRdb has only the in-frame clones, and not every one. Of roughly 50,000 clones detected, around 85% appear once; the ten largest clones hold around 7.8%. The input for sequencing was CD4+ T cells from blood, taken before liver transplant. These receptors were collected from a human donor who received a liver transplant.

The sample holds one count of this clone. The CDR3 protein is CASSSTPSSGRGNEQFF. The DNA for the CDR3 is TGTGCCAGCAGCTCGACCCCTTCGAGCGGGAGAGGGAATGAGCAGTTCTTC. The chain combines TRBV11-2 with TRBJ2-1; 8 nucleotides agree with TRBD2. The CDR3 consists of 17 residues. J lost 7 bases, V lost 4 bases, and 15 bases had no gene match. Looked up from germline, CDR1 is SGHAT and CDR2 is FQNNGV.

V and J are TRBV2 and TRBJ1-3; tentative D call: TRBD1 (5 bases). Germline-derived CDR1 and CDR2 are SNHLY and FYNNEI. The CDR3 covers 14 residues. V was cut by 2 bases and J by 4 bases, with 9 bases left in between. The DNA of the CDR3 is TGTGCCAGCAGTGAACTGGGGCTCGGAAACACCATATATTTT. Amino acid sequence: CASSELGLGNTIYF. The full variable domain, rest sourced from reference TRBV2 and TRBJ1-3, is EPEVTQTPSHQVTQMGQEVILRCVPISNHLYFYWYRQILGQKVEFLVSFYNNEISEKSEIFDDQFSVERPDGSNFTLKIRSTKLEDSAMYFCASSELGLGNTIYFGEGSWLTVV.

The chain uses TRBV7-9 and TRBJ1-2, with D unclear. Trimming took off 1 base at V and 8 bases at J, with 14 bases between the two ends. CDR1 and CDR2 from the germline V gene are SEHNR and FQNEAQ (reference sequence). The CDR3 loop spans 14 amino acids. The CDR3 nucleotides are TGTGCCAGCAGCTTAGAGGACGGTTCGGGGGGCTACACCTTC. It codes for CASSLEDGSGGYTF. Full variable domain (outside the CDR3, taken from reference TRBV7-9 and TRBJ1-2): DTGVSQNPRHKITKRGQNVTFRCDPISEHNRLYWYRQTLGQGPEFLTYFQNEAQLEKSRLLSDRFSAERPKGSFSTLEIQRTEQGDSAMYLCASSLEDGSGGYTFGSGTRLTVV.

The gene calls are TRBV2 and TRBJ2-3; D is perhaps TRBD2 (6 bases). Trimming shortened V by 6 bases and J by 5 bases, and 27 bases separated the two germline ends. The CDR3 runs to 18 residues. Looked up from germline, CDR1 is SNHLY and CDR2 is FYNNEI. CDR3 DNA: TGTGCCAGCAGCCCCCGCGGCGGGGAGTATCAACGCCGAGATACGCAGTATTTT. Amino acids: CASSPRGGEYQRRDTQYF.

The chain links TRBV28 to TRBJ2-1; D is tentatively TRBD1 or TRBD2 (5 bases each). Germline assignment: CDR1 MDHEN and CDR2 SYDVKM. The V and J ends lost 5 bases and 6 bases respectively, with 11 bases between them. The CDR3 runs 13 residues. The CDR3 nucleotides are TGTGCCAGCAGTGAGGGACGGCGCAATGAGCAGTTCTTC. This gives the protein CASSEGRRNEQFF.

The genes are TRBV5-1 and TRBJ2-5; the D is unclear. The CDR3 consists of 13 residues. V lost 0 bases and J 4 bases, leaving 7 bases between the germline ends. Germline assignment: CDR1 SGHRS and CDR2 YFSETQ. This chain's CDR3 is CASSLEVRETQYF. In DNA, the CDR3 is TGCGCCAGCAGCTTGGAAGTTCGAGAGACCCAGTACTTC.

The chain is built from TRBV7-6 and TRBJ1-2; tentatively, D is TRBD1 (6 bases). Trimming pared 2 bases from V and 8 bases from J, leaving 12 bases between. CDR3 length: 13 residues. Germline V gene lookup returns CDR1 SGHVS and CDR2 FNYEAQ. CDR3 loop: CASSLPQGRGYTF. In DNA, the CDR3 is TGTGCCAGCAGCTTACCGCAGGGGCGAGGCTACACCTTC.

The V and J genes are TRBV28 and TRBJ1-1; D gene ambiguous. The CDR3 is 14 amino acids. With 7 bases removed from V and 0 bases from J, the gap between germline ends came to 12 bases. From germline, CDR1 is MDHEN and CDR2 SYDVKM. The CDR3 here is CASIGYKMNTEAFF. CDR3 in DNA: TGTGCCAGCATTGGTTATAAGATGAACACTGAAGCTTTCTTT.

The CDR3 region is CASSASGLRSQMNTGELFF. In nucleotides, the CDR3 is TGTGCCAGCAGTGCCTCGGGACTCCGTTCCCAGATGAACACCGGGGAGCTGTTTTTT. The chain recombines TRBV27 with TRBJ2-2; D may be TRBD2 (6 bases). CDR3 length equals 19 residues. Trimming stripped 5 bases from V and 1 base from J, with 23 bases between. In germline, CDR1 is MNHEY, CDR2 SMNVEV (reference sequence).

This rearrangement joins TRBV6-5 to TRBJ2-3; the D gene is possibly TRBD2 (7 bases). Trimming pared 0 bases from V and 3 bases from J, leaving 10 bases between. There are 15 residues in the CDR3. Looked up from germline, CDR1 is MNHEY and CDR2 is SVGAGI. In DNA form, the CDR3 reads TGTGCCAGCAGTTACTCGGGGAGGGGGACAGATACGCAGTATTTT. It is translated as CASSYSGRGTDTQYF.

Details on this clone: This CDR3 is missing its conserved last phenylalanine or tryptophan, likely due to a read error. The DNA is left out, because the CDR3 cannot be placed on it with certainty; the CDR3 is given as TCRdb lists it. This rearrangement joins TRBV7-6 to TRBJ1-2. Germline-derived CDR1 and CDR2 are SGHVS and FNYEAQ. The CDR3 spans 12 amino acids, including both terminal residues. Here the CDR3 reads CASSPPGSFYAL.

V and J are TRBV6-1 and TRBJ1-3; D uncertain. The CDR3 length is 15 residues. Trimming left V 6 bases short and J 0 bases short, with 12 bases between. CDR1 is MNHNS and CDR2 is SASEGT in the germline V gene. CDR3 bases: TGTGCCAGCAGGGCGGTGCCGGACTCTGGAAACACCATATATTTT. Translating gives CASRAVPDSGNTIYF.

V and J are TRBV5-5 and TRBJ2-2; TRBD2 might be the D (6 bases). The germline gives CDR1 SGHKS, CDR2 YYEKEE (reference sequence). The CDR3 length is 15 residues. V was shortened by 3 bases and J by 7 bases, with 16 bases between the two germline ends. The CDR3 nucleotides are TGTGCCAGCAGCTCCATTCGGGACTTGTTCGGGGAGCTGTTTTTT. It codes for CASSSIRDLFGELFF.

The genes are TRBV7-9 and TRBJ1-1, with D tentatively TRBD1 (6 bases). V shed 6 bases and J shed 6 bases, with 14 bases lying between them. The CDR3 spans 13 residues. Germline V lookup: CDR1 SEHNR, CDR2 FQNEAQ (reference sequence). CDR3 protein: CASSITGRAEAFF. DNA of the CDR3: TGTGCCAGCAGTATCACAGGGAGGGCTGAAGCTTTCTTT.

This sequence joins TRBV6-6 and TRBJ2-7; 7 bases match TRBD2. This CDR3 has 15 residues. J gave up 4 bases and V 0 bases, and 6 bases lay outside the gene matches. Per germline, CDR1 MNHNY and CDR2 SVGAGI (reference sequence). CDR3 in amino acids: CASSYSGGRRYEQYF. CDR3 bases: TGTGCCAGCAGTTACTCTGGCGGGAGAAGATACGAGCAGTACTTC.

This chain connects TRBV30 to TRBJ2-1, with 10 bases aligning to TRBD2. Trimming cost V 1 base and J 0 bases; bases outside gene matches: 9. Germline assignment: CDR1 GTSNPN and CDR2 SVGIG (reference sequence). This CDR3 comprises 18 residues. The CDR3 protein is CAWSASAGGPRSYNEQFF. The CDR3 DNA is TGTGCCTGGAGTGCTTCAGCGGGAGGGCCCCGCTCCTACAATGAGCAGTTCTTC.

The chain recombines TRBV15 with TRBJ2-3, with D possibly TRBD1 on 6 matching bases. The CDR3 contains 15 residues. Germline assignment: CDR1 LNHNV and CDR2 YYDKDF (reference sequence). V lost 2 bases to trimming and J lost 5 bases, with 14 bases between them. DNA of the CDR3: TGTGCCACCAGCAGACAGACAGGAATCGGAGATACGCAGTATTTT. It translates to CATSRQTGIGDTQYF.

In this sample, this clone turned up a few times. J is TRBJ2-7 and V is TRBV18; TRBD1 agrees at 8 bases. The V gene's germline CDR1 is KGHSH and CDR2 LQKENI. There are 16 residues in the CDR3. The V gene end was trimmed by 0 bases and the J gene end by 4 bases; junction bases not matched to a gene: 8. The CDR3: CASSPPTGQGLYEQYF. In DNA form, the CDR3 reads TGTGCCAGCTCACCACCGACCGGACAGGGACTGTACGAGCAGTACTTC.

This chain uses TRBV5-1 with TRBJ2-2, with D tentatively TRBD2 (6 bases). CDR1 is SGHRS, CDR2 YFSETQ, per germline. V shed 4 bases and J shed 1 base, with 11 bases lying between them. The CDR3 sequence is 15 residues long. The CDR3 coding sequence is TGCGCCAGCAGCCCCTCCGGGGGGAACACCGGGGAGCTGTTTTTT. This sequence encodes CASSPSGGNTGELFF.

The J gene is TRBJ1-1, the V gene TRBV6-1, with TRBD1 as a possible D gene (5 bases). This CDR3 is 15 amino acids long. Germline CDR1 and CDR2: MNHNS and SASEGT. Trimming took 4 bases from V and 1 from J, leaving 13 bases between them. The CDR3 sequence is CASSGGGRPNTEAFF. The CDR3 coding sequence is TGTGCCAGCAGTGGGGGGGGACGCCCGAACACTGAAGCTTTCTTT.

Sample share makes this clone medium-sized. The chain joins TRBV4-1 to TRBJ1-2; D is perhaps TRBD1 (5 bases). CDR3 length: 17 amino acids. V dropped 5 bases and J dropped 2 bases, with 21 bases sitting between them. Germline assignment: CDR1 MGHRA and CDR2 YSYEKL. CDR3 loop: CASSDQGIKNKNYGYTF. CDR3 nucleotides: TGCGCCAGCAGCGATCAGGGTATCAAAAACAAGAACTATGGCTACACCTTC.

The chain carries TRBV7-2 and TRBJ1-1, with 12 positions matching TRBD1. V was pared by 5 bases and J by 8 bases, with 9 bases of the junction left unmatched. The CDR3 runs to 15 residues. Germline values: CDR1 SGHTA, CDR2 FQGNSA. The CDR3 nucleotides are TGTGCCAGCAGCCCAACTGGGACAGGGGGCAGAGAAGCTTTCTTT. Protein sequence: CASSPTGTGGREAFF.

This clone has a single count. The chain carries TRBV4-1 and TRBJ1-1, with D unresolved. Trimming removed 2 bases at V and 1 base at J, with 11 bases between. Germline CDR1 MGHRA, CDR2 YSYEKL. This CDR3 comprises 15 residues. The CDR3 region has the DNA TGCGCCAGCAGCCAACCGGAGCGGGGGAACACTGAAGCTTTCTTT. Its translation: CASSQPERGNTEAFF.

To note about this clone: The junction departs from the called germline gene at one end, perhaps through a read error. The rearrangement joins TRBV11-2 to TRBJ1-1; TRBD1 is a possible D gene (6 bases). CDR1 and CDR2 (germline): SGHAT, FQNNGV. The CDR3 totals 14 residues. The CDR3 here is CASSLYTGNAEAFF. Here the CDR3 DNA reads TGTGCCAGCAGCTTATATACAGGGAACGCTGAAGCTTTCTTT.

Written as DNA, the CDR3 is TGTGCCAGCAGCTTTCGTGGGACAAAAAGCACAGATACGCAGTATTTT. As protein: CASSFRGTKSTDTQYF. The chain uses TRBV7-7 and TRBJ2-3; D is perhaps TRBD1 (6 bases). Germline CDR1 is SSHAT and CDR2 is FNYEAQ (reference sequence). V lost 3 bases, J lost 0 bases, and 13 bases lay in between. The CDR3 loop spans 16 amino acids.

J is TRBJ2-7 and V is TRBV4-3, with D unclear. Looked up from germline, CDR1 is LGHNA and CDR2 is YSLEER. There are 13 residues in the CDR3. The V and J ends lost 4 bases and 0 bases respectively, with 7 bases between them. CDR3 loop: CASSRKISYEQYF. CDR3 in DNA: TGCGCCAGCAGCCGCAAAATCTCCTACGAGCAGTACTTC.

The V gene is TRBV28, the J gene TRBJ2-1; 8 bases line up with TRBD1. V shed 0 bases, J shed 7 bases, and the junction held 5 bases outside the gene matches. The CDR3 runs to 15 residues. The germline V gene has CDR1 MDHEN and CDR2 SYDVKM. The CDR3 DNA sequence: TGTGCCAGCAGTTTATGGGCAGGGGGCGGGAATGAGCAGTTCTTC. The encoded protein is CASSLWAGGGNEQFF. Filled out from reference TRBV28 and TRBJ2-1, the complete variable domain reads DVKVTQSSRYLVKRTGEKVFLECVQDMDHENMFWYRQDPGLGLRLIYFSYDVKMKEKGDIPEGYSVSREKKERFSLILESASTNQTSMYLCASSLWAGGGNEQFFGPGTRLTVL.

V usage is TRBV9 and J usage is TRBJ2-1; TRBD1 might be the D (6 bases). The CDR3 is made up of 14 amino acids. The V end was cut by 2 bases, the J end by 6 bases, with 12 bases between. Per the germline V gene, CDR1 is SGDLS and CDR2 is YYNGEE. CDR3 sequence: CASSVDSPFNEQFF. For the CDR3, the DNA is TGTGCCAGCAGCGTGGACAGCCCCTTCAATGAGCAGTTCTTC.